A selection of T cell receptor beta chains follows, all from one sample in a study of T-cell reconstitution after alpha-beta-depleted transplantation in children. TCRdb ran MiXCR on the PCR reads and lists one entry per CDR3 protein. The table includes hundreds of thousands of distinct CDR3 sequences, 10% to 15% detected once. The sample in question was PBMCs, mostly from graft donor cells, obtained 360 days after TCRalphabeta/CD19-depleted stem cell transplant. The receptor source for this set is a male patient aged 10 to 17 who had a stem cell transplant for acute myeloid leukemia, so the T cells may come from the graft donor. Each CDR3 is given with its conserved first and last residue. A D gene is named only where the DNA matches it firmly. Size is omitted from some rows. Given values are once, few, many or a class for expanded clones.

D gene: TRBD1
clone size: few
V gene: TRBV29-1
J gene: TRBJ2-7
CDR3 protein: CSVRTGSSYEQYF
CDR3 DNA: TGCAGCGTAAGGACAGGGTCCTCCTACGAGCAGTACTTC

D gene: TRBD1
clone size: few
V gene: TRBV28
J gene: TRBJ2-1
CDR3 protein: CASSLNQGVPYNEQFF
CDR3 DNA: TGTGCCAGCAGTTTGAATCAGGGGGTTCCATACAATGAGCAGTTCTTC

D gene: .
clone size: many
V gene: TRBV7-8
J gene: TRBJ2-1
CDR3 protein: CASSSTYREEQNNEQFF
CDR3 DNA: TGTGCCAGCAGCTCTACATACAGGGAAGAGCAAAACAATGAGCAGTTCTTC

D gene: TRBD1
clone size: .
V gene: TRBV5-1
J gene: TRBJ2-7
CDR3 protein: CASSLGQGSLHEQYF
CDR3 DNA: TGCGCCAGCAGCTTGGGACAGGGAAGTTTGCACGAGCAGTACTTC

D gene: .
clone size: many
V gene: TRBV5-1
J gene: TRBJ2-7
CDR3 protein: CASSRQTLRSYEQYF
CDR3 DNA: TGCGCCAGCAGCCGGCAAACACTAAGAAGTTACGAGCAGTACTTC

D gene: .
clone size: many
V gene: TRBV29-1
J gene: TRBJ2-2
CDR3 protein: CSVVGDRPNTGELFF
CDR3 DNA: TGCAGCGTTGTCGGTGACAGACCGAACACCGGGGAGCTGTTTTTT

D gene: .
clone size: many
V gene: TRBV25-1
J gene: TRBJ2-5
CDR3 protein: CASSSHWGPRGETQYF
CDR3 DNA: TGTGCCAGCAGTTCACATTGGGGGCCAAGGGGAGAGACCCAGTACTTC

D gene: .
clone size: .
V gene: TRBV28
J gene: TRBJ2-1
CDR3 protein: CASSFLLREQFF
CDR3 DNA: TGTGCCAGCAGTTTCCTGCTACGAGAGCAGTTCTTC

D gene: .
clone size: few
V gene: TRBV11-2
J gene: TRBJ2-7
CDR3 protein: CASTFGGRSSYEQYF
CDR3 DNA: TGTGCCAGCACCTTCGGGGGGCGTAGCTCCTACGAGCAGTACTTC

D gene: .
clone size: .
V gene: TRBV5-5
J gene: TRBJ2-1
CDR3 protein: CASNSGPYNEQFF
CDR3 DNA: TGTGCCAGCAATAGCGGCCCCTACAATGAGCAGTTCTTC

D gene: TRBD2
clone size: few
V gene: TRBV11-1
J gene: TRBJ2-7
CDR3 protein: CASSAGLAGVVTHSYEQYF
CDR3 DNA: TGTGCCAGCAGCGCGGGACTAGCGGGGGTAGTCACCCACTCCTACGAGCAGTACTTC

D gene: .
clone size: once
V gene: TRBV7-2
J gene: TRBJ2-7
CDR3 protein: CASSLVWTMPYEQYF
CDR3 DNA: TGTGCCAGCAGCTTAGTTTGGACTATGCCCTACGAGCAGTACTTC